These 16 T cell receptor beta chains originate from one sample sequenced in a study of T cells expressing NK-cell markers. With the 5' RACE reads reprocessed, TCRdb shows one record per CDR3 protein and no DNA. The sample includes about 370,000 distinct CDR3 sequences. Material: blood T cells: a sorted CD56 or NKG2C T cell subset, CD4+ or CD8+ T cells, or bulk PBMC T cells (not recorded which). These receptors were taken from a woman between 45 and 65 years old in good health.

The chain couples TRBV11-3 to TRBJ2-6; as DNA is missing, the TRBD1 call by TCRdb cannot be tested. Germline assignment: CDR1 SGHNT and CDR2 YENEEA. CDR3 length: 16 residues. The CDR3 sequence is CASSLGGKSGANVLTF.

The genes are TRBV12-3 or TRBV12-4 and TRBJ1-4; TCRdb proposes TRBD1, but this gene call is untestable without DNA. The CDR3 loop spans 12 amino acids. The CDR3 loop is CASTRGWEKLFF.

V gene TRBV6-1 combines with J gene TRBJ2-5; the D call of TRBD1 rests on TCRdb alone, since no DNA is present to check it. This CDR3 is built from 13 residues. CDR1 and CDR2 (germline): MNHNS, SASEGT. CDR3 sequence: CASRETGGETQYF.

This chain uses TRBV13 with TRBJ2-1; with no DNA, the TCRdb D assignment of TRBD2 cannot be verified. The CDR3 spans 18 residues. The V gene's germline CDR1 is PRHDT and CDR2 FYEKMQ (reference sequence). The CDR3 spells CASSLGGTSGSSYNEQFF.

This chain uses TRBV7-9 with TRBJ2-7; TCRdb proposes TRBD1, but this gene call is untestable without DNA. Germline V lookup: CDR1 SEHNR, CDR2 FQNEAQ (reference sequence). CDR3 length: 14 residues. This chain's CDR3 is CASNKAGRLYEQYF. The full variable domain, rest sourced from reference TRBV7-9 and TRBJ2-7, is DTGVSQNPRHKITKRGQNVTFRCDPISEHNRLYWYRQTLGQGPEFLTYFQNEAQLEKSRLLSDRFSAERPKGSFSTLEIQRTEQGDSAMYLCASNKAGRLYEQYFGPGTRLTVT.

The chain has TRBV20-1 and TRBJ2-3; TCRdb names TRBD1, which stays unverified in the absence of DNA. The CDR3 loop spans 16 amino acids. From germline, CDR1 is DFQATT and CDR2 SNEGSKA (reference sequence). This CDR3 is CSARAPGTPLGDTQYF.

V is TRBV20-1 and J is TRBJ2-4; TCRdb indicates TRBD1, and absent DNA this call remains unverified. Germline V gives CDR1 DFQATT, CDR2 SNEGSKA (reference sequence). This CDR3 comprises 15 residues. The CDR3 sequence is CSARGRRGQALIQYF.

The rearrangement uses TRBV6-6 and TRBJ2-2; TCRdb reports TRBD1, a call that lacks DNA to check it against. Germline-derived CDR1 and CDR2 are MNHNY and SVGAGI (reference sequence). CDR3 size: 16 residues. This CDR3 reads CASSYSWGQNTGELFF.

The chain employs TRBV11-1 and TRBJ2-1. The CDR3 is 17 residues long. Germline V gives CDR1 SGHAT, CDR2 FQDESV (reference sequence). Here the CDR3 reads CASSHASFTSFYNEQFF.

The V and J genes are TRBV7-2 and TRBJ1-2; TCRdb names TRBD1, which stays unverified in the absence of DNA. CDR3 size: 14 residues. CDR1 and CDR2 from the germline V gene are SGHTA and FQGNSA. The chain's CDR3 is CASSPGGGTGGYTF.

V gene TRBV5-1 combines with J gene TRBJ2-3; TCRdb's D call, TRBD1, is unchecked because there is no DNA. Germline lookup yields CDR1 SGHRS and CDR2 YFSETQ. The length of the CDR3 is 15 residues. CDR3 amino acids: CASSFGQGVEDTQYF.

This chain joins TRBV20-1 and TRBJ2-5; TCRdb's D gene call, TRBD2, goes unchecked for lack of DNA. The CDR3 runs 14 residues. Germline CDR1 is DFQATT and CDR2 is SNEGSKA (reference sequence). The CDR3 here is CSARSPSGRWTQYF.

CDR3 amino acids: CASSPITDGWETQYF. This chain links TRBV18 with TRBJ2-5. This CDR3 has 15 residues. The germline gives CDR1 KGHSH, CDR2 LQKENI.

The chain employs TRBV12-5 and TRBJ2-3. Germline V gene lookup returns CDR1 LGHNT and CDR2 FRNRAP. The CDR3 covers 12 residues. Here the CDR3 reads CASGPRTDTQYF. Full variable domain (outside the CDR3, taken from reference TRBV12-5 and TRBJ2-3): DARVTQTPRHKVTEMGQEVTMRCQPILGHNTVFWYRQTMMQGLELLAYFRNRAPLDDSGMPKDRFSAEMPDATLATLKIQPSEPRDSAVYFCASGPRTDTQYFGPGTRLTVL.

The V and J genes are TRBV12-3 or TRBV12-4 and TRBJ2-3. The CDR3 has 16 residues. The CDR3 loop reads CASSLVRTPSTDTQYF.

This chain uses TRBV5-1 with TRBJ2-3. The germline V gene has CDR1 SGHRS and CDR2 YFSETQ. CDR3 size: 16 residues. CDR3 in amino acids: CASSLSGRSYTDTQYF.